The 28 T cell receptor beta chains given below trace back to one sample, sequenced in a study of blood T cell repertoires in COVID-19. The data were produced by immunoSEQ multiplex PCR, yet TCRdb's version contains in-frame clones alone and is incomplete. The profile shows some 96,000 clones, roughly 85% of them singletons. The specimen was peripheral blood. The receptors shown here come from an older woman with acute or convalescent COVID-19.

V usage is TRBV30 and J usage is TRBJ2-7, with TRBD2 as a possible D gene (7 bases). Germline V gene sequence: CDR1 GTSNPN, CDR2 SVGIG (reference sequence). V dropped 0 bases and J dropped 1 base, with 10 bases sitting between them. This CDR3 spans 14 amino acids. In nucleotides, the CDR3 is TGTGCCTGGAGTGTCAAGGGGGGGTCCTACGAGCAGTACGTC. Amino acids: CAWSVKGGSYEQYV.

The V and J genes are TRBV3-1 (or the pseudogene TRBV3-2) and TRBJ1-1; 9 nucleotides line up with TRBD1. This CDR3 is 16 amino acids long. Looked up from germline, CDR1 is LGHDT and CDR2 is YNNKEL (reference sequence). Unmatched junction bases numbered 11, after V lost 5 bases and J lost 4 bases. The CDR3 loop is CASSSSERQGGTEAFF. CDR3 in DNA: TGTGCCAGCAGCTCCTCGGAGAGACAGGGGGGCACTGAAGCTTTCTTT.

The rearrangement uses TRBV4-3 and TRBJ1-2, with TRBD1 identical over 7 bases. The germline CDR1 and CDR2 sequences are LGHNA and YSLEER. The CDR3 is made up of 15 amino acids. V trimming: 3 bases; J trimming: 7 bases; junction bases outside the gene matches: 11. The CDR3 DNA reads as TGCGCCAGCAGCCATTCCATTGACAGGGAAATTGGCTACACCTTC. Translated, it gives CASSHSIDREIGYTF.

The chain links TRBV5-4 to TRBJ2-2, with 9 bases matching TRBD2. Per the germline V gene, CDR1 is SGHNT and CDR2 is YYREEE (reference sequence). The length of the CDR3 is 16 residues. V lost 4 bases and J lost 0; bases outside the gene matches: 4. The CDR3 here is CASSHQRGANTGELFF. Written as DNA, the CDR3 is TGTGCCAGCAGCCACCAGCGGGGGGCGAACACCGGGGAGCTGTTTTTT.

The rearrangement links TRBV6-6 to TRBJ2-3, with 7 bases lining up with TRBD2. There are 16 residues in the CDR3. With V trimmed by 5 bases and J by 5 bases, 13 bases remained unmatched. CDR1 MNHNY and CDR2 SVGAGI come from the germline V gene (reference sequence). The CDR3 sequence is CASSVPSGAGEDTQYF. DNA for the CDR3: TGTGCCAGCAGTGTACCTAGCGGCGCCGGGGAAGATACGCAGTATTTT.

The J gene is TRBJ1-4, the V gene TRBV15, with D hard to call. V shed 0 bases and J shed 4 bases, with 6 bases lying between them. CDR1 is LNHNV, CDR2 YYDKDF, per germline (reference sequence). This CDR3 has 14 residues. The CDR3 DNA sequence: TGTGCCACCAGCAGAGACGCGAGTAATGAAAAACTGTTTTTT. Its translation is CATSRDASNEKLFF.

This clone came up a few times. The CDR3 DNA sequence: TGTGCCTGGAATCGTCACAGGGAGGGCGAGCAGTACGTC. Translating it yields CAWNRHREGEQYV. The rearrangement links TRBV30 to TRBJ2-7; D may be TRBD2 (7 bases). Germline values: CDR1 GTSNPN, CDR2 SVGIG (reference sequence). This CDR3 contains 13 residues. The V gene lost 4 bases and the J gene lost 6 bases, with 16 bases spanning the gap.

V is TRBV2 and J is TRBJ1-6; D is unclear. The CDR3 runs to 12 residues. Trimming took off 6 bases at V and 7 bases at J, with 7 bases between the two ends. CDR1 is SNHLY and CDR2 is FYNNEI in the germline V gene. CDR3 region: CASSGNNSPLHF. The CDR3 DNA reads TGTGCCAGCAGCGGGAACAATTCACCCCTCCACTTT.

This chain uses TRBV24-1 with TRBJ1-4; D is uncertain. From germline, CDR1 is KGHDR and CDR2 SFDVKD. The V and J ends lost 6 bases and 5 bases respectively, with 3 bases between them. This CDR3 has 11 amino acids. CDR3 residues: CATSINEKLFF. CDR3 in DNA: TGTGCCACCAGTATAAATGAAAAACTGTTTTTT.

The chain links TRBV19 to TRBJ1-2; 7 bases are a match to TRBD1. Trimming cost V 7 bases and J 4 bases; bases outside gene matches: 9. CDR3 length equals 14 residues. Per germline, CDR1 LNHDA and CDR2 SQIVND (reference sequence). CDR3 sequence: CASTRDSRIYGYTF. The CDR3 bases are TGTGCCAGTACCAGGGACAGCAGAATCTATGGCTACACCTTC.

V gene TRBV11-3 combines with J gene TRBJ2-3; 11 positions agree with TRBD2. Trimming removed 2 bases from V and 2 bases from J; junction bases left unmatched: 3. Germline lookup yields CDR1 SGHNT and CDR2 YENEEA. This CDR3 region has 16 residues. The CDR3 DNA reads TGTGCCAGCAGCTTACTAGCGGGGGGCAACACAGATACGCAGTATTTT. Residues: CASSLLAGGNTDTQYF.

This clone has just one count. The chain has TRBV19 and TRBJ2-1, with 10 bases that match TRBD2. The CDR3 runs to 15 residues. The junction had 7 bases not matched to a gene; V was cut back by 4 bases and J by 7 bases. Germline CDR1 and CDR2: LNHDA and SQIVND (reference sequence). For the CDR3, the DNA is TGTGCCAGTAGTAGCTCTAGCGGGGGACGTAATGAGCAGTTCTTC. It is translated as CASSSSSGGRNEQFF.

The CDR3 region is CASSFGGLTDTQYF. In DNA form, the CDR3 reads TGTGCCAGCAGCTTCGGGGGGCTCACAGATACGCAGTATTTT. The chain carries TRBV7-3 and TRBJ2-3; tentatively, D is TRBD2 (7 bases). Trimming cost V 3 bases and J 2 bases, with 9 bases left between them. CDR1 and CDR2 from the germline V gene are SGHTA and FQGTGA. This CDR3 spans 14 amino acids.

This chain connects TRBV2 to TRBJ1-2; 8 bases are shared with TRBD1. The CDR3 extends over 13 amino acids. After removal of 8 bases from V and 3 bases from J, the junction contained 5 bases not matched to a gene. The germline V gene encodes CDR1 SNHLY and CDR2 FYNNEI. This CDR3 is CASLRDRYYGYTF. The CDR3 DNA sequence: TGTGCCAGCCTTAGGGACAGGTACTATGGCTACACCTTC.

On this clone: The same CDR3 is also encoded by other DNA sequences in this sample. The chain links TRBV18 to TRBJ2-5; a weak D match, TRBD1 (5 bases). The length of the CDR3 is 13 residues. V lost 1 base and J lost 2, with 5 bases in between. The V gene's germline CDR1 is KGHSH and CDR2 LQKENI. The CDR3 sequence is CASSPRQQETQYF. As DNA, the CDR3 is TGTGCCAGCTCACCACGACAGCAAGAGACCCAGTACTTC.

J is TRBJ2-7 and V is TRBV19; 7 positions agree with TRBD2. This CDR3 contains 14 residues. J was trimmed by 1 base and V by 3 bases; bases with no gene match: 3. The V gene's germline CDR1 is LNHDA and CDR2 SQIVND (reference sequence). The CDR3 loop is CASSMTGGSYEQYV. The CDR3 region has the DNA TGTGCCAGTAGTATGACCGGGGGGTCCTACGAGCAGTACGTC.

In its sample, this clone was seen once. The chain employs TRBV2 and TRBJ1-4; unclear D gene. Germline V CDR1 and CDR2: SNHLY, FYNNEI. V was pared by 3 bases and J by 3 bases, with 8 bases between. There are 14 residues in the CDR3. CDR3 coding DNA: TGTGCCAGCAGTGAGTGGAGGGCTAATGAAAAACTGTTTTTT. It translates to CASSEWRANEKLFF.

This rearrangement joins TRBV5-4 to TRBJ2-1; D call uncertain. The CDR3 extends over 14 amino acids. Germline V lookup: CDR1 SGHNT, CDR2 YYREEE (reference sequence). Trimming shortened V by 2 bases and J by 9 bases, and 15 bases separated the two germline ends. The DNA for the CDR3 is TGTGCCAGCAGCTTTCTGTCGGGTCCAATTGAGCAGTTCTTC. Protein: CASSFLSGPIEQFF.

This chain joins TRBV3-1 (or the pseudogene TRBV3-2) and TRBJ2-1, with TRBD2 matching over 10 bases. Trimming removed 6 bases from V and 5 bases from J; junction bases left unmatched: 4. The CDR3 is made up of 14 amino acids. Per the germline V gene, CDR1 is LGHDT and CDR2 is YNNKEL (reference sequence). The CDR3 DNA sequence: TGTGCCAGCAGGGTTCTAGCGGGGGACAATGAGCAGTTCTTC. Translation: CASRVLAGDNEQFF.

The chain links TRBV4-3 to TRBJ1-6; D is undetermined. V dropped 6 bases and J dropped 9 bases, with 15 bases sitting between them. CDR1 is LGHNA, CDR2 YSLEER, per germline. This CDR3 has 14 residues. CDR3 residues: CASRVLATSSPLHF. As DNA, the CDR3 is TGCGCCAGCAGAGTCCTAGCGACGAGTTCACCCCTCCACTTT.

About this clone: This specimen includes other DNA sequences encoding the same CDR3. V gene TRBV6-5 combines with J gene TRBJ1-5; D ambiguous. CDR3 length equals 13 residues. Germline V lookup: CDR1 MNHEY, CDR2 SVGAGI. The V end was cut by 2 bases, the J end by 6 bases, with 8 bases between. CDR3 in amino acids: CASSYTGGQPQHF. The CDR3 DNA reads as TGTGCCAGCAGTTACACGGGTGGTCAGCCCCAGCATTTT.

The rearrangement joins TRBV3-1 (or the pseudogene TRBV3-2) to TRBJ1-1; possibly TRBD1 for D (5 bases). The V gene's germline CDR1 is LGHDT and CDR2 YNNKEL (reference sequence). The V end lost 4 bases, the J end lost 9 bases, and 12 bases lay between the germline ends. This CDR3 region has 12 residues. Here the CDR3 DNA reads TGTGCCAGCAGCCGTAACACAGGTAAAGCTTTCTTT. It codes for CASSRNTGKAFF.

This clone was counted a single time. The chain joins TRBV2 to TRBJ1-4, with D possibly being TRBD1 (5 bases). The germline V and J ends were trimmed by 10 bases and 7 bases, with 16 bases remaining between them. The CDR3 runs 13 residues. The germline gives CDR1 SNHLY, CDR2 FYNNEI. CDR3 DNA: TGTGCCACCCGAGAGGTCAGGGCTGAAAAACTGTTTTTT. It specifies CATREVRAEKLFF.

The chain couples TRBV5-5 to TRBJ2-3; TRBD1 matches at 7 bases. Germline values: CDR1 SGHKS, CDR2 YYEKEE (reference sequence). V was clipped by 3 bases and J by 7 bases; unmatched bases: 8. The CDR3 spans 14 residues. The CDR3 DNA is TGTGCCAGCAGCTCGGACAGGATAGGGAATACGCAGTATTTT. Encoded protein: CASSSDRIGNTQYF.

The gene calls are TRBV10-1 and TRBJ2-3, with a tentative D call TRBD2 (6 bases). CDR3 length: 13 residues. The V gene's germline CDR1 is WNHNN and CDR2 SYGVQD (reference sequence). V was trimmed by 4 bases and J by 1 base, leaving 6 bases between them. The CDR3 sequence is CASSGGGTDTQYF. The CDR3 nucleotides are TGCGCCAGCAGTGGCGGGGGCACAGATACGCAGTATTTT.

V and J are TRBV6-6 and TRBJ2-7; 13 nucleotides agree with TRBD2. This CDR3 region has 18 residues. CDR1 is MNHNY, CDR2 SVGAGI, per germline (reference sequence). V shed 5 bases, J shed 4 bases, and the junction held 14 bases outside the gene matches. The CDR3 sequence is CASSPGLAGFIGAYEQYF. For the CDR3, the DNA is TGTGCCAGCAGTCCGGGACTAGCGGGGTTCATTGGTGCGTACGAGCAGTACTTC.

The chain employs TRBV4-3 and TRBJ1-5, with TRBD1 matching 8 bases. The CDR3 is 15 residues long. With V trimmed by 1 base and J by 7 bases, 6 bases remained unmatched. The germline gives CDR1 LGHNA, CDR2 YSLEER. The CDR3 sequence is CASSQVYRGAQPQHF. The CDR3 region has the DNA TGCGCCAGCAGCCAAGTTTACAGGGGGGCCCAGCCCCAGCATTTT.

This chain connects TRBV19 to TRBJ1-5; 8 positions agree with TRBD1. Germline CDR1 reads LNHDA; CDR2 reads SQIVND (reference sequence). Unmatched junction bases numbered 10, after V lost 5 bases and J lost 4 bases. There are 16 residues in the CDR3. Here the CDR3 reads CASSVYPGGPNQPQHF. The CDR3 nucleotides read TGTGCCAGTAGTGTTTATCCAGGGGGCCCAAATCAGCCCCAGCATTTT. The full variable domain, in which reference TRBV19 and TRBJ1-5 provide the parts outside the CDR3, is DGGITQSPKYLFRKEGQNVTLSCEQNLNHDAMYWYRQDPGQGLRLIYYSQIVNDFQKGDIAEGYSVSREKKESFPLTVTSAQKNPTAFYLCASSVYPGGPNQPQHFGDGTRLSIL.